Listed below are T cell receptor beta chains from one sample, sequenced in a study of T cell repertoires in cytomegalovirus infection. One entry per CDR3 protein results from TCRdb running MiXCR on the reads. Among 650,000 to 900,000 distinct CDR3 sequences listed, 30% to 35% were seen once. These TCRs are of unknown antigen specificity. The sample in question was cultured CD8+ T cells from PBMCs, obtained from culture after CMV antigen stimulation. These receptors came from a human donor in good health (CMV status not recorded). Some clones in this sample may be carry-over from other donors' samples. The CDR3 runs from the conserved cysteine through the conserved F or W. D genes are given only for firm matches. Expanded clones are given a class, and other clones once, few, many or no size at all.

cdr3_aa,cdr3_nt,d_call,j_call,v_call,clone_size
CASSYRLAYGYTF,TGTGCCAGCAGTTACAGGCTTGCCTATGGCTACACCTTC,NA,TRBJ1-2,TRBV6-5,NA
CASTNRKGNTIYF,TGTGCCAGCACCAACCGGAAAGGAAACACCATATATTTT,NA,TRBJ1-3,TRBV11-2,once
CASSFIRGPADTQYF,TGTGCCAGCAGCTTTATTAGGGGGCCCGCAGATACGCAGTATTTT,TRBD1,TRBJ2-3,TRBV7-2,many
CASSQRSNYEQYF,TGTGCCAGCAGCCAAAGGTCCAACTACGAGCAGTACTTC,NA,TRBJ2-7,TRBV7-9,NA
CATSSGTAAGSYTF,TGTGCCACCAGCTCAGGGACTGCGGCGGGAAGCTACACCTTC,NA,TRBJ1-2,TRBV15,NA
CASSPPLGQGGANEKLFF,TGTGCCAGCAGCCCCCCCCTGGGGCAGGGGGGGGCTAATGAAAAACTGTTTTTT,TRBD1,TRBJ1-4,TRBV7-8,few
CASSQEQGTYGYTF,TGCGCCAGCAGCCAAGAACAGGGGACCTATGGCTACACCTTC,TRBD1,TRBJ1-2,TRBV4-1,few
CASSLWENQPQHF,TGTGCCAGCAGCTTATGGGAGAATCAGCCCCAGCATTTT,NA,TRBJ1-5,TRBV7-9,few
CASSNWTGEFNQPQHF,TGCGCCAGCAGCAACTGGACAGGGGAGTTCAATCAGCCCCAGCATTTT,TRBD1,TRBJ1-5,TRBV4-1,NA
CASSLQGWNTEAFF,TGTGCCAGCAGTTTACAGGGTTGGAACACTGAAGCTTTCTTT,NA,TRBJ1-1,TRBV7-6,many
CASSPGQGVPGANVLTF,TGTGCCAGCAGTCCGGGACAGGGGGTTCCTGGGGCCAACGTCCTGACTTTC,TRBD1,TRBJ2-6,TRBV28,NA